This T cell receptor beta chain was found in a study of pediatric ulcerative colitis. TCRdb's copy holds only in-frame clones and misses some; the assay was immunoSEQ multiplex PCR. The table has around 13,000 clones, around 77% seen once; the top ten hold approximately 4.9%. The rectum was sampled with one to two pinch biopsies at colonoscopy. Study-wide findings and caveats: In rectum, acute severe colitis had expanded clones and less diversity.

Worth noting for this clone: The antigen remains undetermined.

Germline assignment: CDR1 LGHNA and CDR2 YSLEER. The CDR3 covers 13 residues. V shed 0 bases and J shed 8 bases, with 9 bases lying between them. The chain has TRBV4-3 and TRBJ2-3, with D maybe TRBD2 (6 bases). The clonotype originates from a boy between 10 and 17 years old who was a control in a study of pediatric ulcerative colitis. Material for sequencing was gut tissue. The CDR3 sequence is CASSQEEGGTQYF. The CDR3 bases are TGCGCCAGCAGCCAAGAGGAGGGTGGTACGCAGTATTTT.